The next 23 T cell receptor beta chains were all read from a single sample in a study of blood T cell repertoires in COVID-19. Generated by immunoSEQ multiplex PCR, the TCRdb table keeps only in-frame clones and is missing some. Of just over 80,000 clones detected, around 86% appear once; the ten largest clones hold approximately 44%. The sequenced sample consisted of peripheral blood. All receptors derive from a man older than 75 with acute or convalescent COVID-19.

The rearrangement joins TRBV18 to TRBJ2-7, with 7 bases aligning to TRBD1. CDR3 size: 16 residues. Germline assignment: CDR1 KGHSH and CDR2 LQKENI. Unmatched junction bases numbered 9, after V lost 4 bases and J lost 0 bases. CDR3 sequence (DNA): TGTGCCAGCTCACTTCTGGGACAGCTGAGCTCCTACGAGCAGTACTTC. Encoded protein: CASSLLGQLSSYEQYF.

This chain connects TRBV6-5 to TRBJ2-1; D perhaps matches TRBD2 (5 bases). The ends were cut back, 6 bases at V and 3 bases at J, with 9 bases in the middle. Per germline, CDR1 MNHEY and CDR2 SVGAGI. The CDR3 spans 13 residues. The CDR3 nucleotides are TGTGCCAGCAGCCAAGACTACTACAATGAGCAGTTCTTC. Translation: CASSQDYYNEQFF.

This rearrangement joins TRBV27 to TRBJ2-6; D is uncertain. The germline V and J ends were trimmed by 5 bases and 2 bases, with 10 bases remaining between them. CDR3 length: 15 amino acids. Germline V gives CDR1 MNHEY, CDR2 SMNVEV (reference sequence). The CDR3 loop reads CASSEANPGANVLTF. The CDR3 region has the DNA TGTGCCAGCAGTGAAGCGAATCCTGGGGCCAACGTCCTGACTTTC. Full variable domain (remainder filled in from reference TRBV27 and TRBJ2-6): EAQVTQNPRYLITVTGKKLTVTCSQNMNHEYMSWYRQDPGLGLRQIYYSMNVEVTDKGDVPEGYKVSRKEKRNFPLILESPSPNQTSLYFCASSEANPGANVLTFGAGSRLTVL.

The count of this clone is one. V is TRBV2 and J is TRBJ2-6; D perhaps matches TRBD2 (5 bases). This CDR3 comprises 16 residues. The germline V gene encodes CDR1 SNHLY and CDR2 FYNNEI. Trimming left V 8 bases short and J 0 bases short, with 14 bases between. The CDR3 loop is CASSKGRDSGANVLTF. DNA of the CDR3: TGTGCCAGCTCAAAAGGGAGAGACTCTGGGGCCAACGTCCTGACTTTC.

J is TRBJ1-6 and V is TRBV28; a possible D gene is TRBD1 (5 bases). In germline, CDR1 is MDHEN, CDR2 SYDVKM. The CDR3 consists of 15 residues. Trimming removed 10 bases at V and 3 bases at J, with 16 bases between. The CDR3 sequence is CAIRVGVDYNSPLHF. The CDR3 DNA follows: TGTGCCATTAGGGTAGGGGTGGACTATAATTCACCCCTCCACTTT.

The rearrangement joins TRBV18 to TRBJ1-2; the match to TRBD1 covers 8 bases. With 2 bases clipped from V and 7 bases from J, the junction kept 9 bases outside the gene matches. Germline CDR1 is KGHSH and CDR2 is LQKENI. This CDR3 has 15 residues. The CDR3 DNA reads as TGTGCCAGCTCACCAGGGACAGGAGGCGGACCTGGCTACACCTTC. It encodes CASSPGTGGGPGYTF. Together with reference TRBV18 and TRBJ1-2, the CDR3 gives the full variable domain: NAGVMQNPRHLVRRRGQEARLRCSPMKGHSHVYWYRQLPEEGLKFMVYLQKENIIDESGMPKERFSAEFPKEGPSILRIQQVVRGDSAAYFCASSPGTGGGPGYTFGSGTRLTVV.

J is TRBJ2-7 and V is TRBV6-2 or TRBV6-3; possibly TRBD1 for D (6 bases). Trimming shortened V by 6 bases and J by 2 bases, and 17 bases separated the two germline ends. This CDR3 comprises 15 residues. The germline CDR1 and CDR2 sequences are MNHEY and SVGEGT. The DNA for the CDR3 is TGTGCCAGCAGCTATTCTACAGGGTCCCCCTACGAGCAGTACTTC. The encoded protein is CASSYSTGSPYEQYF.

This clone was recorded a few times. CDR3 protein: CASSEMTGSGNTIYF. The CDR3 DNA reads TGTGCCAGCAGTGAAATGACAGGGTCTGGAAACACCATATATTTT. This chain joins TRBV2 and TRBJ1-3; 7 bases match TRBD1. This CDR3 is 15 amino acids long. CDR1 and CDR2 from the germline V gene are SNHLY and FYNNEI. V was pared by 2 bases and J by 1 base, with 2 bases of the junction left unmatched.

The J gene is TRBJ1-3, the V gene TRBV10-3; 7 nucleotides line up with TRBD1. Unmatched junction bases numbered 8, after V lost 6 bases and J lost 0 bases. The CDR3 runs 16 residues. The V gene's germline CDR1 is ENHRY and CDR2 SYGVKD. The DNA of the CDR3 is TGTGCCATCAGACCGGGACAGCCGAGCTCTGGAAACACCATATATTTT. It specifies CAIRPGQPSSGNTIYF.

The CDR3 nucleotides are TGCGCCAGCAGCCAGGGACTAGCGGCAAACACCGGGGAGCTGTTTTTT. Amino acid sequence: CASSQGLAANTGELFF. V usage is TRBV4-1 and J usage is TRBJ2-2; 11 nucleotides align to TRBD2. V shed 3 bases and J 2 bases; nucleotides not matched to a gene: 2. Germline-derived CDR1 and CDR2 are MGHRA and YSYEKL. The CDR3 is made up of 16 amino acids.

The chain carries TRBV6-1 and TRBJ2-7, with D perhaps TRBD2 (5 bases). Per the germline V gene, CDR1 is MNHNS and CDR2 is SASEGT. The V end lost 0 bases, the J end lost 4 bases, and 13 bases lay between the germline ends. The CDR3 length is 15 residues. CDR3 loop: CASSEAGTRRYEQYF. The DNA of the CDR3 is TGTGCCAGCAGTGAAGCGGGCACTAGACGGTACGAGCAGTACTTC.

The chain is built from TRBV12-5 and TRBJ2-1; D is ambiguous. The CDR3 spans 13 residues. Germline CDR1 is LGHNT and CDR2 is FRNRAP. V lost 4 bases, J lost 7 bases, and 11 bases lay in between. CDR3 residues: CASGSPTRNEQFF. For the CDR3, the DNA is TGTGCTAGTGGTTCGCCGACACGGAATGAGCAGTTCTTC. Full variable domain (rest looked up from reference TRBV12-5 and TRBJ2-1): DARVTQTPRHKVTEMGQEVTMRCQPILGHNTVFWYRQTMMQGLELLAYFRNRAPLDDSGMPKDRFSAEMPDATLATLKIQPSEPRDSAVYFCASGSPTRNEQFFGPGTRLTVL.

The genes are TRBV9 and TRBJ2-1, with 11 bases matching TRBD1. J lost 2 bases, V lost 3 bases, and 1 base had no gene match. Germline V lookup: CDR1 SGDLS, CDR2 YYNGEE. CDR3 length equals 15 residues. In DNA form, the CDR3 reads TGTGCCAGCAGCGCGGACAGGGGGCCCTACAATGAGCAGTTCTTC. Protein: CASSADRGPYNEQFF.

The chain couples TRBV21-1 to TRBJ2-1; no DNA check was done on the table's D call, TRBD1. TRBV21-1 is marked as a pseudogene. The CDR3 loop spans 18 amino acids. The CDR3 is CASSKLWTGGISYNEQFF. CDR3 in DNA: TGTGCCAGCAGCAAACTCTGGACAGGGGGCATCTCCTACAATGAGCAGTTCTTC.

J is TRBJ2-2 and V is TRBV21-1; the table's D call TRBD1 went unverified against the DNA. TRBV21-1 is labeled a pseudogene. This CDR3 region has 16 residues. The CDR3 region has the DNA TGTGCCAGCAGCAAAGTGGACAGTCCGAACACCGGGGAGCTGTTTTTT. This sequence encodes CASSKVDSPNTGELFF.

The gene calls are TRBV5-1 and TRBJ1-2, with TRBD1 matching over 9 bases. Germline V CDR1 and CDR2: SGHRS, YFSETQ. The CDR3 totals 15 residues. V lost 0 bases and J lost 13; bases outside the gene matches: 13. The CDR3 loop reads CASSLGGQGNLGCTF. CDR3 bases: TGCGCCAGCAGCTTGGGGGGACAGGGAAACCTTGGGTGCACCTTC.

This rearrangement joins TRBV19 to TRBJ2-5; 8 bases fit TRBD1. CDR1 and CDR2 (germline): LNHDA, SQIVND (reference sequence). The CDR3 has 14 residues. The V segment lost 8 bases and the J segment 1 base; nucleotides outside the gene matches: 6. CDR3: CASRTGPLQETQYF. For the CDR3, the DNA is TGTGCCAGTCGGACAGGGCCTCTCCAAGAGACCCAGTACTTC.

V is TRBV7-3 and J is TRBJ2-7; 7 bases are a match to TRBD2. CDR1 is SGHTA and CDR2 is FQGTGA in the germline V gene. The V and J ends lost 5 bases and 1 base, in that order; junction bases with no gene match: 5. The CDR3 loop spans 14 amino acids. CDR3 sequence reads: CASSLLASSYEQYF. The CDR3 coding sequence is TGTGCCAGCAGCCTACTAGCGAGTTCCTACGAGCAGTACTTC.

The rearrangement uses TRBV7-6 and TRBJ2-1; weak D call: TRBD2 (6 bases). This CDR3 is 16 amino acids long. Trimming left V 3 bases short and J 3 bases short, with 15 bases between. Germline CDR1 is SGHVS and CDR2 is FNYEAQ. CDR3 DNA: TGTGCCAGCAGCTTCTTCGGGAGCGCCAACTACAATGAGCAGTTCTTC. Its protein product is CASSFFGSANYNEQFF.

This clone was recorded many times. The CDR3 DNA reads TGTGCCAGCAGCCATACTAGCGGGAGGGTGGATCACTACAATGAGCAGTTCTTC. Residues: CASSHTSGRVDHYNEQFF. The rearrangement uses TRBV3-1 (or the pseudogene TRBV3-2) and TRBJ2-1; 13 bases match TRBD2. Looked up from germline, CDR1 is LGHDT and CDR2 is YNNKEL (reference sequence). The CDR3 totals 18 residues. With 3 bases clipped from V and 3 bases from J, the junction kept 8 bases outside the gene matches.

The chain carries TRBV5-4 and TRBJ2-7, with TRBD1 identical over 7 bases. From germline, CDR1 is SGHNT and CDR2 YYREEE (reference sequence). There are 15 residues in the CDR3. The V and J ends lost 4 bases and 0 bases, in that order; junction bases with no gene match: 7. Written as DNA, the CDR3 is TGTGCCAGCAGCGCGGACCGGGACAGCTCCTACGAGCAGTACTTC. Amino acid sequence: CASSADRDSSYEQYF.

CDR3 nucleotides: TGTGCCAGCTCACCACTCCCGGAGGAAAAACTGTTTTTT. It is translated as CASSPLPEEKLFF. The rearrangement links TRBV18 to TRBJ1-4, with D uncertain. This CDR3 spans 13 amino acids. CDR1 is KGHSH, CDR2 LQKENI, per germline. With 1 base removed from V and 8 bases from J, the gap between germline ends came to 8 bases.

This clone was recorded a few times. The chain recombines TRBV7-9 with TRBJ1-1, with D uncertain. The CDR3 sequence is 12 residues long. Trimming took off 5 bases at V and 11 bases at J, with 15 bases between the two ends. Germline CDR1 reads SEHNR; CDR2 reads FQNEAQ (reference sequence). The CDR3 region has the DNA TGTGCCAGCAGCCCCCCTGATAGTGTGGCTTTCTTT. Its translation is CASSPPDSVAFF. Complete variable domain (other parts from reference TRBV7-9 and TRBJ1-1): DTGVSQNPRHKITKRGQNVTFRCDPISEHNRLYWYRQTLGQGPEFLTYFQNEAQLEKSRLLSDRFSAERPKGSFSTLEIQRTEQGDSAMYLCASSPPDSVAFFGQGTRLTVV.